The clone carrying this T cell receptor (beta chain) is categorized as large (0.1 to 1%). What it recognizes is unknown. Using about 15 ng of total RNA, TCR libraries were made with the QIAseq Immune Repertoire TCR panel. TCRdb itself ran the reads through MiXCR, one entry per CDR3 protein. The sample includes 750 to 1,000 distinct CDR3 sequences, 9.4% of them seen just once. This record comes from a study of circulating CD8 cells and anti-PD-1 response in melanoma. The overall study: Responders had complete or partial responses; non-responders had stable or progressive disease. General study results and limits: Clonotype sharing was highest between DPOS and TIGIT subsets. A small cohort with few responders supplied the baseline and M1 comparisons. TIGIT repertoires were least diverse, DNEG repertoires most diverse.

The CDR3 covers 15 residues. V was pared by 0 bases and J by 6 bases, with 4 bases of the junction left unmatched. The germline CDR1 and CDR2 sequences are LNHDA and SQIVND (reference sequence). Four subsets defined by PD-1 and/or TIGIT were sorted from live CD3+CD8+TCRalphabeta+ cells. The sequenced sample was CD8+ T cells from PBMCs, obtained at baseline or after one month of anti-PD-1 therapy (not recorded which). This sequence originates from a human donor with melanoma. The chain links TRBV19 to TRBJ1-4; 7 bases match TRBD1. As DNA, the CDR3 is TGTGCCAGTAGTATAGATCTAGGACAGGATGAAAAACTGTTTTTT. This codes for CASSIDLGQDEKLFF.